This T cell receptor (beta chain) was obtained from a study of Graves' ophthalmopathy and Graves' hyperthyroidism. Germline-derived CDR1 and CDR2 are DFQATT and SNEGSKA (reference sequence). CDR3 length: 13 amino acids. The V end was cut by 2 bases, the J end by 7 bases, with 9 bases between. This clonotype came up many times. Amplification targeted the TCR beta CDR3 regions, with RNA transcripts as the source material. HTBI primers served in a first-round RT-PCR, which a second-round multiplex PCR followed. One entry per CDR3 protein results from TCRdb running MiXCR on the multiplex PCR reads. The table lists hundreds of thousands of distinct CDR3 sequences, approximately 21% of them singletons.

Material: peripheral blood. The sequence came from a woman aged 18-29 years with stable Graves' hyperthyroidism. The V call is TRBV20-1, the J call TRBJ1-6; no clear D. The CDR3 DNA reads as TGCAGTGCTAGATGGCGGGGAAATTCACCCCTCCACTTT. The encoded protein is CSARWRGNSPLHF.